This T cell receptor beta chain was obtained from a study of T-cell memory formation after mild COVID-19. Germline loops: CDR1 SGHNT, CDR2 YYREEE (reference sequence). V was clipped by 3 bases and J by 5 bases; unmatched bases: 7. The CDR3 length is 14 residues. This clonotype was seen only a few times. TCRdb itself ran the 5' RACE reads through MiXCR, one entry per CDR3 protein. This sample carries hundreds of thousands of distinct CDR3 sequences, more than 15% of them seen once, and the ten largest clones take 20% to 25%. The sample comprised PBMCs or a T cell subset sorted from them (not recorded which). The chain couples TRBV5-4 to TRBJ2-5; 7 bases align to TRBD2. The TCR sequence derives from a man between 18 and 35 years old who had mild COVID-19 (a few samples of this study predate the infection). Cell type and time point are not known. This CDR3 reads CASSSRTSSETQYF. The CDR3 nucleotides are TGTGCCAGCAGCTCCAGGACTAGTTCGGAGACCCAGTACTTC.